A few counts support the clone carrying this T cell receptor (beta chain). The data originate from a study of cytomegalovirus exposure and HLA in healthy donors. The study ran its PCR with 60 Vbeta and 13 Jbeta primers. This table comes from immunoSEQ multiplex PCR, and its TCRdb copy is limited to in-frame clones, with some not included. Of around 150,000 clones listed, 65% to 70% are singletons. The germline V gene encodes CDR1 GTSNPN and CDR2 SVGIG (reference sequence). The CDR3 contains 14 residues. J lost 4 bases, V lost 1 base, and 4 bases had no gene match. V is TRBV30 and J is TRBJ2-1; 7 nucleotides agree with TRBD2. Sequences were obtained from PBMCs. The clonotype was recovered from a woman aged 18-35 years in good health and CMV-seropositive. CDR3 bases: TGTGCCTGGAGTGAACTAGCGACTTACAATGAGCAGTTCTTC. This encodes CAWSELATYNEQFF. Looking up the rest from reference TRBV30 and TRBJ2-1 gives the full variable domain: SQTIHQWPATLVQPVGSPLSLECTVEGTSNPNLYWYRQAAGRGLQLLFYSVGIGQISSEVPQNLSASRPQDRQFILSSKKLLLSDSGFYLCAWSELATYNEQFFGPGTRLTVL.